The 28 T cell receptor beta chains given below trace back to one sample, sequenced in a study of blood T cells in healthy people across ages. Then a second PCR, running roughly 7 to 11 cycles, was carried out with a sample-barcoded 5' primer and a J-beta primer mix. MiXCR was run by TCRdb on the 5' RACE reads, yielding one entry per CDR3 protein. Altogether over 500,000 distinct CDR3 sequences are present, about 25% being singletons, with the ten largest covering 3% to 4.5%. These data were also reused for a study on T cells of mothers and their children.

The sequencing sample was made of blood. The receptors originated from a boy aged 2 to 9 in good health.

In this sample, this clonotype turned up a few times. In DNA form, the CDR3 reads TGCAGTGCTAGAGATCGGCGGGGGGGCCACGAGCAGTACTTC. Translating gives CSARDRRGGHEQYF. This chain links TRBV20-1 with TRBJ2-7, with 9 nucleotides matching TRBD2. Germline CDR1 DFQATT, CDR2 SNEGSKA (reference sequence). The junction had 5 bases not matched to a gene; V was cut back by 0 bases and J by 5 bases. The CDR3 runs to 14 residues.

The chain links TRBV18 to TRBJ2-5, with TRBD1 matching 9 bases. CDR1 and CDR2 (germline): KGHSH, LQKENI. This CDR3 is built from 15 residues. V lost 3 bases, J lost 2 bases, and 4 bases stayed unmatched. CDR3 nucleotide sequence: TGTGCCAGCTCACCCCGACAGGGGGGGCAAGAGACCCAGTACTTC. As protein: CASSPRQGGQETQYF.

J is TRBJ2-1 and V is TRBV9, with TRBD2 as a possible D gene (5 bases). The CDR3 covers 12 residues. With 0 bases removed from V and 8 bases from J, the gap between germline ends came to 6 bases. Germline CDR1 SGDLS, CDR2 YYNGEE. In DNA form, the CDR3 reads TGTGCCAGCAGCGTAGATAGCGATGAGCAGTTCTTC. Protein sequence: CASSVDSDEQFF.

Here the CDR3 DNA reads TGCGCCAGCAGCCAAGTGCCGGGAGGGAGCACAGATACGCAGTATTTT. It specifies CASSQVPGGSTDTQYF. The chain combines TRBV4-3 with TRBJ2-3; 8 bases align to TRBD2. This CDR3 comprises 16 residues. V trimming: 1 base; J trimming: 0 bases; junction bases outside the gene matches: 3. Germline loops: CDR1 LGHNA, CDR2 YSLEER.

This clonotype turned up a few times. The chain combines TRBV6-1 with TRBJ1-4, with D possibly TRBD1 on 6 matching bases. The CDR3 is made up of 15 amino acids. The V end lost 2 bases, the J end lost 4 bases, and 11 bases lay between the germline ends. Germline V gene data show CDR1 as MNHNS and CDR2 as SASEGT. CDR3 nucleotide sequence: TGTGCCAGCAGTGAAATCGGCAGGGGTAATGAAAAACTGTTTTTT. Translated: CASSEIGRGNEKLFF.

The chain has TRBV19 and TRBJ1-1; D perhaps matches TRBD1 (6 bases). CDR1 is LNHDA, CDR2 SQIVND, per germline (reference sequence). V lost 5 bases, J lost 0 bases, and 19 bases lay in between. The CDR3 length is 17 residues. The CDR3 DNA reads as TGTGCCAGTAGTGCAACTCCGGACTGGGGGCTGAACACTGAAGCTTTCTTT. Protein product: CASSATPDWGLNTEAFF. The full variable domain, in which reference TRBV19 and TRBJ1-1 provide the parts outside the CDR3, is DGGITQSPKYLFRKEGQNVTLSCEQNLNHDAMYWYRQDPGQGLRLIYYSQIVNDFQKGDIAEGYSVSREKKESFPLTVTSAQKNPTAFYLCASSATPDWGLNTEAFFGQGTRLTVV.

Remarks on this clonotype: A much more abundant neighbour one base away suggests this may be a read error. This CDR3 is missing its conserved last phenylalanine or tryptophan, likely due to a read error. This chain links TRBV28 with TRBJ2-7, with TRBD2 as a possible D gene (6 bases). Germline assignment: CDR1 MDHEN and CDR2 SYDVKM. Trimming left V 5 bases short and J 0 bases short, with 8 bases between. The CDR3 is 13 amino acids. CDR3 in amino acids: CASSLAFSYEQYI. The CDR3 nucleotides are TGTGCCAGCAGTCTAGCGTTCTCCTACGAGCAGTACATC.

The J gene is TRBJ1-6, the V gene TRBV20-1, with a tentative D call TRBD1 (6 bases). The V gene's germline CDR1 is DFQATT and CDR2 SNEGSKA (reference sequence). V shed 6 bases and J shed 8 bases, with 17 bases lying between them. The CDR3 consists of 14 residues. CDR3 amino acids: CSAQRGAGDSPLHF. The CDR3 DNA sequence: TGCAGTGCCCAGAGGGGGGCAGGGGATTCACCCCTCCACTTT.

The V gene is TRBV19, the J gene TRBJ2-5; TRBD1 might be the D (5 bases). The DNA matches TRBJ2-1 better at its end, which makes the J call doubtful. Germline-derived CDR1 and CDR2 are LNHDA and SQIVND (reference sequence). The CDR3 covers 15 residues. The CDR3: CASSIRETANNEQFF. CDR3 bases: TGTGCCAGTAGTATACGAGAGACAGCCAACAATGAGCAGTTCTTC.

The chain uses TRBV20-1 and TRBJ2-4; 10 bases line up with TRBD2. V gave up 4 bases and J gave up 0 bases; unmatched junction bases: 9. Germline V gene data show CDR1 as DFQATT and CDR2 as SNEGSKA (reference sequence). The CDR3 length is 17 residues. The CDR3 DNA is TGCAGTGCTATATCTGGGGGACTAGCGATAGCCAAAAACATTCAGTACTTC. It translates to CSAISGGLAIAKNIQYF.

The chain employs TRBV20-1 and TRBJ2-7; D unclear. V lost 6 bases and J 0 bases, leaving 9 bases between the germline ends. The germline CDR1 and CDR2 sequences are DFQATT and SNEGSKA (reference sequence). There are 12 residues in the CDR3. The CDR3 sequence: CSANSNSYEQYF. In DNA form, the CDR3 reads TGCAGTGCCAACTCGAACTCCTACGAGCAGTACTTC.

The chain couples TRBV19 to TRBJ2-1, with D tentatively TRBD2 (6 bases). Germline CDR1 and CDR2: LNHDA and SQIVND (reference sequence). The length of the CDR3 is 17 residues. Trimming removed 5 bases at V and 0 bases at J, with 17 bases between. This chain's CDR3 is CASSLTGTYSSYNEQFF. The CDR3 DNA follows: TGTGCCAGTAGTCTCACGGGGACTTACAGCTCCTACAATGAGCAGTTCTTC.

This clonotype showed up just a few times. The chain has TRBV12-3 or TRBV12-4 and TRBJ2-1; D unresolved. Trimming left V 4 bases short and J 6 bases short, with 4 bases between. CDR3 size: 11 residues. CDR3 sequence reads: CASSSSNEQFF. The CDR3, as DNA: TGTGCCAGCAGTTCTTCCAATGAGCAGTTCTTC.

The rearrangement uses TRBV6-4 and TRBJ1-5; weak D call: TRBD1 (5 bases). Germline CDR1 MRHNA, CDR2 SNTAGT. Trimming stripped 0 bases from V and 11 bases from J, with 20 bases between. This CDR3 comprises 16 residues. The CDR3: CASSDSPGRWILTQHF. The CDR3, as DNA: TGTGCCAGCAGTGACTCACCAGGGAGGTGGATTCTGACCCAGCATTTT.

This chain links TRBV20-1 with TRBJ2-7, with a tentative D call TRBD2 (5 bases). Germline-derived CDR1 and CDR2 are DFQATT and SNEGSKA (reference sequence). This CDR3 region has 11 residues. Trimming took off 3 bases at V and 7 bases at J, with 10 bases between the two ends. DNA for the CDR3: TGCAGTGCTAGGGGTCCGGGAGAGCAGTACTTC. Protein: CSARGPGEQYF.

The gene calls are TRBV9 and TRBJ2-5; the D gene is possibly TRBD1 (6 bases). The end of the DNA is better explained by TRBJ2-1, so the J call may be wrong. Germline CDR1 SGDLS, CDR2 YYNGEE. This CDR3 is 15 amino acids long. In nucleotides, the CDR3 is TGTGCCAGCAGCGTAGGAGGGGGATACCCCAATGAGCAGTTCTTC. Encoded protein: CASSVGGGYPNEQFF.

V gene TRBV6-5 combines with J gene TRBJ2-1; the match to TRBD2 covers 7 bases. Looked up from germline, CDR1 is MNHEY and CDR2 is SVGAGI. The CDR3 covers 15 residues. The junction had 8 bases not matched to a gene; V was cut back by 8 bases and J by 1 base. The chain's CDR3 is CASVGSGKSYNEQFF. In nucleotides, the CDR3 is TGTGCCAGCGTAGGAAGCGGGAAATCCTACAATGAGCAGTTCTTC.

The chain carries TRBV15 and TRBJ2-2; the D call may be TRBD1 or TRBD2 (5 bases each). The CDR3 runs 16 residues. Germline V gene data show CDR1 as LNHNV and CDR2 as YYDKDF (reference sequence). Trimming left V 0 bases short and J 2 bases short, with 10 bases between. In DNA form, the CDR3 reads TGTGCCACCAGCAGAGATCGGGGACCCAACACCGGGGAGCTGTTTTTT. Translated: CATSRDRGPNTGELFF.

This clonotype has a handful of counts. The chain has TRBV6-2 or TRBV6-3 and TRBJ2-3, with TRBD2 as a possible D gene (5 bases). The V end was cut by 6 bases, the J end by 4 bases, with 14 bases between. CDR3 length equals 14 residues. CDR1 is MNHEY and CDR2 is SVGEGT in the germline V gene. The CDR3 sequence is CASRPAARADTQYF. CDR3 nucleotides: TGTGCCAGCAGACCCGCGGCGCGGGCAGATACGCAGTATTTT.

This clonotype was observed many times. The V call is TRBV24-1, the J call TRBJ2-5; D may be TRBD1 (7 bases). Germline assignment: CDR1 KGHDR and CDR2 SFDVKD. V lost 4 bases to trimming and J lost 4 bases, with 15 bases between them. The CDR3 consists of 15 residues. The CDR3 sequence: CATSENRGGIETQYF. The CDR3 DNA is TGTGCCACCAGTGAAAACAGGGGAGGAATAGAGACCCAGTACTTC.

This clonotype turned up a few times. The chain uses TRBV10-2 and TRBJ1-2, with D hard to call. In germline, CDR1 is WSHSY, CDR2 SAAADI. CDR3 length: 13 amino acids. V lost 4 bases, J lost 3 bases, and 9 bases lay in between. Here the CDR3 DNA reads TGCGCCAGCAGTGTCCAAATTGACTATGGCTACACCTTC. This translates into CASSVQIDYGYTF.

This clonotype was picked up a small number of times. The chain combines TRBV9 with TRBJ1-1; weak D call: TRBD1 (5 bases). There are 13 residues in the CDR3. The germline V and J ends were trimmed by 5 bases and 10 bases, with 18 bases remaining between them. The germline V gene encodes CDR1 SGDLS and CDR2 YYNGEE. The chain's CDR3 is CASSPGRRERAFF. The DNA of the CDR3 is TGTGCCAGCAGTCCGGGGCGGAGGGAGAGAGCTTTCTTT.

The sample holds a few counts of this clonotype. CDR3 residues: CASSLTSGRHDEQFF. The CDR3 bases are TGTGCCAGCAGCCTAACTAGCGGGAGACACGATGAGCAGTTCTTC. The V call is TRBV7-2, the J call TRBJ2-1; 11 bases are shared with TRBD2. The germline V gene encodes CDR1 SGHTA and CDR2 FQGNSA. The CDR3 sequence is 15 residues long. V lost 5 bases, J lost 8 bases, and 8 bases stayed unmatched.

This clonotype has only a few counts. This chain connects TRBV6-1 to TRBJ2-7, with 8 bases identical to TRBD1. The germline V gene encodes CDR1 MNHNS and CDR2 SASEGT. The CDR3 totals 15 residues. With 8 bases clipped from V and 1 base from J, the junction kept 10 bases outside the gene matches. DNA of the CDR3: TGTGCCAGCGAATTTGGACAGGGTCCTTCCTACGAGCAGTACTTC. It is translated as CASEFGQGPSYEQYF.

The J gene is TRBJ2-7, the V gene TRBV5-1; TRBD1 or TRBD2 may be the D gene (5 bases each). The CDR3 runs to 15 residues. CDR1 and CDR2 from the germline V gene are SGHRS and YFSETQ. Trimming stripped 0 bases from V and 0 bases from J, with 10 bases between. CDR3 sequence (DNA): TGCGCCAGCAGCTTGGATCCGGGGACCTCCTACGAGCAGTACTTC. It is translated as CASSLDPGTSYEQYF.

This clonotype has a handful of counts. The V gene is TRBV4-3, the J gene TRBJ2-3; TRBD2 is a possible D gene (5 bases). CDR1 and CDR2 from the germline V gene are LGHNA and YSLEER. V was cut by 4 bases and J by 2 bases, with 16 bases left in between. There are 16 residues in the CDR3. The CDR3 nucleotides are TGCGCCAGCAGCCCCGCCCAAGGACTGAACACAGATACGCAGTATTTT. Its translation: CASSPAQGLNTDTQYF.

Comments on this clonotype: At one end the junction does not follow the germline gene, possibly because of a read error. This chain connects TRBV12-3 or TRBV12-4 to TRBJ1-2, with 11 bases that match TRBD1. CDR3 length equals 15 residues. The CDR3, as DNA: TGTGCCAGCAGTCCCAGGACAGGGGGCCCCTATGGCTACGCCTTC. It yields the protein CASSPRTGGPYGYAF.

This clonotype occurred a few times. The J gene is TRBJ1-1, the V gene TRBV6-4; unclear D gene. The CDR3 runs 13 residues. The V end lost 0 bases, the J end lost 2 bases, and 4 bases lay between the germline ends. The germline CDR1 and CDR2 sequences are MRHNA and SNTAGT. CDR3 coding DNA: TGTGCCAGCAGTGACTCAGCTAACACTGAAGCTTTCTTT. This gives the protein CASSDSANTEAFF.